The 14 T cell receptor beta chains below come from one sample, sequenced in a study of cytotoxic CD8 clonotypes in ibrutinib-treated CLL. Clones were sequenced by immunoSEQ multiplex PCR, and TCRdb holds only the in-frame ones, with some missing. The sample lists approximately 5,900 clones; 65% to 75% were seen once. The specimen comprised PBMCs, sampled before ibrutinib treatment. The receptors were sampled from a human donor with chronic lymphocytic leukemia.

A word on this clone: An end of the junction differs from the germline gene, which may be a read error. V usage is TRBV7-7 and J usage is TRBJ2-7, with D possibly matching TRBD2 (6 bases). The CDR3 runs 16 residues. Germline loops: CDR1 SSHAT, CDR2 FNYEAQ (reference sequence). As DNA, the CDR3 is TGTGCTAGCAGCTTGGGGGGAGCGGGCTCGGGTTACGAGCAGTACTTC. It specifies CASSLGGAGSGYEQYF.

V gene TRBV6-5 combines with J gene TRBJ2-5; possibly TRBD2 for D (5 bases). CDR3 size: 12 residues. Looked up from germline, CDR1 is MNHEY and CDR2 is SVGAGI. The germline V and J ends were trimmed by 5 bases and 5 bases, with 9 bases remaining between them. Here the CDR3 reads CASSLPGETQYF. DNA of the CDR3: TGTGCCAGCAGTCTTCCGGGGGAGACCCAGTACTTC.

J is TRBJ2-6 and V is TRBV11-2; 7 nucleotides match TRBD2. CDR3 length: 18 residues. Germline V gene sequence: CDR1 SGHAT, CDR2 FQNNGV. J was trimmed by 1 base and V by 7 bases; bases with no gene match: 13. Here the CDR3 reads CASTQPRAGVSGANVLTF. The CDR3 DNA reads as TGTGCCAGCACGCAACCCCGGGCGGGAGTGTCTGGGGCCAACGTCCTGACTTTC.

The V gene is TRBV28, the J gene TRBJ1-4; 7 nucleotides line up with TRBD1. V gave up 5 bases and J gave up 6 bases; unmatched junction bases: 9. The CDR3 sequence is 15 residues long. The germline CDR1 and CDR2 sequences are MDHEN and SYDVKM. The CDR3 DNA reads as TGTGCCAGCAGTCGCGACAGGGCCCCCTATGAAAAACTGTTTTTT. Protein product: CASSRDRAPYEKLFF.

This chain uses TRBV30 with TRBJ1-1; D possibly corresponds to TRBD1 (6 bases). The V gene's germline CDR1 is GTSNPN and CDR2 SVGIG (reference sequence). Trimming stripped 3 bases from V and 1 base from J, with 15 bases between. CDR3 length: 15 amino acids. CDR3 sequence: CAWSSKDSPNTEAFF. In DNA, the CDR3 is TGTGCCTGGAGCAGCAAGGACAGCCCGAACACTGAAGCTTTCTTT. Filled out from reference TRBV30 and TRBJ1-1, the complete variable domain reads SQTIHQWPATLVQPVGSPLSLECTVEGTSNPNLYWYRQAAGRGLQLLFYSVGIGQISSEVPQNLSASRPQDRQFILSSKKLLLSDSGFYLCAWSSKDSPNTEAFFGQGTRLTVV.

The gene calls are TRBV5-1 and TRBJ2-2; 9 nucleotides line up with TRBD1. The length of the CDR3 is 17 residues. The trim removed 2 bases at V and 2 bases at J, leaving 7 bases unmatched. Germline lookup yields CDR1 SGHRS and CDR2 YFSETQ. The CDR3 DNA sequence: TGCGCCAGCAGCTTCACCGGGACAGGGCATAACACCGGGGAGCTGTTTTTT. Encoded protein: CASSFTGTGHNTGELFF.

This sequence joins TRBV4-2 and TRBJ2-7; 9 nucleotides align to TRBD2. The germline CDR1 and CDR2 sequences are LGHNA and YNFKEQ. The CDR3 extends over 16 amino acids. The junction had 8 bases not matched to a gene; V was cut back by 4 bases and J by 1 base. In DNA form, the CDR3 reads TGTGCCAGCAGCCGTTCCGGGACTAGCTTTTCCTACGAGCAGTACTTC. Translating it yields CASSRSGTSFSYEQYF.

The chain uses TRBV28 and TRBJ2-7, with a tentative D call TRBD1 (6 bases). V was pared by 6 bases and J by 3 bases, with 18 bases between. The CDR3 is 15 amino acids. The germline V gene encodes CDR1 MDHEN and CDR2 SYDVKM. The CDR3 bases are TGTGCCAGCAGGAAAACGGGACAAGGCGGCTACGAGCAGTACTTC. Translating gives CASRKTGQGGYEQYF.

The CDR3 spells CAWSLGSSRYNEQFF. For the CDR3, the DNA is TGTGCCTGGAGCCTCGGTTCTAGCCGATACAATGAGCAGTTCTTC. This chain links TRBV30 with TRBJ2-1; perhaps TRBD2 as D (5 bases). V was trimmed by 3 bases and J by 4 bases, leaving 16 bases between them. Germline CDR1 GTSNPN, CDR2 SVGIG (reference sequence). CDR3 length: 15 amino acids.

This clone was seen a few times. This sequence joins TRBV7-2 and TRBJ1-4; no reliable D call. Germline V gene sequence: CDR1 SGHTA, CDR2 FQGNSA. The ends were cut back, 0 bases at V and 8 bases at J, with 10 bases in the middle. This CDR3 contains 14 residues. As DNA, the CDR3 is TGTGCCAGCAGCTTAGCTCCCTCGGAGGAAAAACTGTTTTTT. This sequence encodes CASSLAPSEEKLFF.

The rearrangement links TRBV30 to TRBJ2-5; TRBD1 matches 8 bases. The V gene end was trimmed by 3 bases and the J gene end by 2 bases; junction bases not matched to a gene: 11. The CDR3 consists of 16 residues. Per germline, CDR1 GTSNPN and CDR2 SVGIG (reference sequence). The chain's CDR3 is CAWRGIFRGRQETQYF. CDR3 nucleotides: TGTGCCTGGAGAGGGATCTTCAGGGGGCGGCAAGAGACCCAGTACTTC. Based on the CDR3 plus reference TRBV30 and TRBJ2-5, the full variable domain is SQTIHQWPATLVQPVGSPLSLECTVEGTSNPNLYWYRQAAGRGLQLLFYSVGIGQISSEVPQNLSASRPQDRQFILSSKKLLLSDSGFYLCAWRGIFRGRQETQYFGPGTRLLVL.

This chain connects TRBV10-3 to TRBJ2-5; possibly TRBD1 for D (5 bases). The germline gives CDR1 ENHRY, CDR2 SYGVKD. The CDR3 extends over 14 amino acids. Trimming removed 6 bases from V and 0 bases from J, with 11 bases in between. The CDR3 sequence is CAIRIDSNQETQYF. In DNA form, the CDR3 reads TGTGCCATCAGGATTGACAGCAACCAAGAGACCCAGTACTTC.

The count of this clone is one. This rearrangement joins TRBV21-1 to TRBJ2-1; the DNA was not used to check the table's D call, TRBD1. TRBV21-1 is noted as a pseudogene. This CDR3 comprises 15 residues. CDR3 in amino acids: CASSKGQGITDEQFF. CDR3 coding DNA: TGTGCCAGCAGCAAAGGACAGGGGATTACGGATGAGCAGTTCTTC.

The genes are TRBV28 and TRBJ1-2, with 11 bases matching TRBD1. Trimming took 6 bases from V and 2 from J; bases not matched to a gene: 2. Germline assignment: CDR1 MDHEN and CDR2 SYDVKM. This CDR3 contains 14 residues. CDR3 amino acids: CASRGTGGNYGYTF. CDR3 bases: TGTGCCAGCAGGGGGACAGGGGGAAACTATGGCTACACCTTC.